Included here is one T cell receptor (beta chain) sequence, with context. The gene names here belong to mouse. Separation of pooled cutaneous lymph node cells was by sorting with CD4, CD8alpha, NKG2D, NKG2ACE and other markers. This entry is derived from a study of CD8+ T cells in alopecia areata. The wider study: Those receiving the skin were roughly 7-11-week-old female C3H/HeJ mice, whose grafts came from roughly 6-12-month-old C3H/HeJ donors with spontaneous alopecia.

It was cDNA, reverse transcribed from extracted RNA, that served as the sequencing template. Generated by immunoSEQ multiplex PCR, the TCRdb table keeps only in-frame clones and is missing some. This sample has around 290,000 clones, each found more than once. Sequencing used CD4+ T cells sorted from a lymph node. This sequence originates from a C3H/HeJ mouse with alopecia areata. This line is of MHC haplotype H2-k.

CDR3 protein: CTCSAGGDNGDTQYF. Incomplete CDR3 DNA: TGCACCTGCAGTGCAGGAGGGGATAATGGGGAC. The rearrangement links TRBV1 to TRBJ2-5; a weak D match, TRBD1 (5 bases). The read stops 4 residues short of the end of the CDR3; the missing end is completed from the germline J gene. The germline V gene encodes CDR1 NSQYPW and CDR2 LRSPGD (reference sequence). The CDR3 has 15 amino acids.